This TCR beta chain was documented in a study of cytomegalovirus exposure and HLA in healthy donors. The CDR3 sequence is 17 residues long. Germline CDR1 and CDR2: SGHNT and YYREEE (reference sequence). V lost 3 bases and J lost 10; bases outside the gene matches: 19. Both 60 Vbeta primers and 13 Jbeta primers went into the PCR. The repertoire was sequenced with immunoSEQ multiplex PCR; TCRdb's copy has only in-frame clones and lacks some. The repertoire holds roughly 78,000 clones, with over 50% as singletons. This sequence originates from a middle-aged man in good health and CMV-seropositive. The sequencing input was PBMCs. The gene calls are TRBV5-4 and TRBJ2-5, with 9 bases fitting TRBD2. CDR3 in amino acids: CASSSGLAGGFRGGQYF. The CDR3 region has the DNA TGTGCCAGCAGCTCGGGATTGGCGGGGGGGTTCCGGGGTGGCCAGTACTTC.